This T cell receptor (beta chain) comes out of a study of blood T cell repertoires in COVID-19. Study in general: The United States, Italy and Spain provided the acute and convalescent COVID-19 samples. The cDNA or gDNA used as material had been derived from T cells, B-cell-depleted T cells, or PBMCs.

Only in-frame clones appear in the TCRdb table, and some are missing; sequencing was by immunoSEQ multiplex PCR. The sample contains 90,000 or so clones, 90% of which appear only once. CDR3 length equals 15 residues. The ends were cut back, 6 bases at V and 3 bases at J, with 12 bases in the middle. Germline V gene data show CDR1 as MDHEN and CDR2 as SYDVKM. Recruited during active infection, patients (from Seattle) were subsequently followed longitudinally. This rearrangement joins TRBV28 to TRBJ1-6; no clear D. This clonotype was sampled from a man between 18 and 35 years old with COVID-19, enrolled during active disease. The source material was peripheral blood. The CDR3 is CASSPRLGYNSPLHF. DNA of the CDR3: TGTGCCAGCAGCCCCAGGCTGGGCTATAATTCACCCCTCCACTTT.